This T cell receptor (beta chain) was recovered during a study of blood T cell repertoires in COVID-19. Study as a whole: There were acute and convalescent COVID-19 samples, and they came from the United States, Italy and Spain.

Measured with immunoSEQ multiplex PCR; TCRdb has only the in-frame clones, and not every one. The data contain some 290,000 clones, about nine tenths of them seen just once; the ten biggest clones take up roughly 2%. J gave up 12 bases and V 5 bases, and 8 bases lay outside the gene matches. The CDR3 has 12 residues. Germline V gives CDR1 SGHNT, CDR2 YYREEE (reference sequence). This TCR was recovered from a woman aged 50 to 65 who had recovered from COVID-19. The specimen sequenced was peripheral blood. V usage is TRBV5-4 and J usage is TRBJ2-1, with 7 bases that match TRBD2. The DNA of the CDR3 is TGTGCCAGCAGTTCGAGCGGGGCCCGGCAGTTCTTC. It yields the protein CASSSSGARQFF.